Below, one TCR beta chain is given with its context. Some clones are missing from TCRdb's copy, which holds only in-frame ones; the method was immunoSEQ multiplex PCR. The sample contains approximately 75,000 clones, around 72% of which appear only once. The CDR3 is 16 residues long. Trimming removed 4 bases at V and 1 base at J, with 17 bases between. Per the germline V gene, CDR1 is SGHDN and CDR2 is FVKESK. These data originate in a study of blood T cell repertoires in COVID-19. Study overall: In each case, the material was cDNA or gDNA derived from T cells, B-cell-depleted T cells, or PBMCs.

This TCR came from a human donor with acute or convalescent COVID-19. The donor label of this sample is uncertain. The chain has TRBV14 and TRBJ2-7, with D maybe TRBD2 (7 bases). The sample was peripheral blood. This chain's CDR3 is CASSRIAGARSYEQYF. In DNA, the CDR3 is TGTGCCAGCAGCCGCATTGCGGGGGCGCGATCCTACGAGCAGTACTTC.